This T cell receptor beta chain originates from a study of CXCR3-negative and CXCR3-positive naive CD8 T cells. Study observations and caveats: TRB CDR3s of CXCR3-positive naive cells were more hydrophobic than those of CXCR3-negative naive cells.

Concerning this clonotype itself: Its antigen is currently unknown.

Cells classed as naive CD8+ T cells were CD45RO-CCR7+CD27+CD95-. Via 5' RACE with UMI labels, TRB cDNA libraries were prepared. TCRdb re-called the 5' RACE reads; every CDR3 protein appears as one record, without DNA. The repertoire table contains 130,000 to 150,000 distinct CDR3 sequences. This CDR3 region has 13 residues. CDR1 SGHTA and CDR2 FQGNSA come from the germline V gene. Specimen: naive CXCR3+ CD8+ T cells from blood. The sample's subset: CD45RO-CCR7+CD27+CD95- naive CD8+ T cells expressing CXCR3 (TNR3+). This rearrangement joins TRBV7-2 to TRBJ2-7; the D call from TCRdb, TRBD2, cannot be confirmed without DNA. The TCR was taken from a human donor in good health. Some clones in this sample may be carry-over from other donors' samples. CDR3 in amino acids: CASSLLAGVEQYF.